This entry concerns a single T cell receptor (beta chain). Its specificity is not known. Using immunoSEQ multiplex PCR, the repertoire was profiled, and TCRdb retains in-frame clones only, with some absent. The table shows approximately 86,000 clones, with 86% occurring only once. These data come from a study of OX40 agonist ivuxolimab in advanced cancers. Study-wide context: A mean age of roughly 66 years, range roughly 23 to 85, was recorded, and approximately 85% were male.

The study, taken as a whole, reports: Which antigen the expanded peripheral T cells recognized is unknown. The 0.1-3.0 mg/kg partial responders had among the lowest clonal expansion.

The sample in question was CD4+ or CD8+ T cells sorted from blood, obtained in a trial of the OX40 agonist ivuxolimab. The TCR originated in an adult with an advanced solid tumor such as melanoma, head and neck, liver or kidney cancer.

The CDR3 bases are TGTGCCAGCAGTGGTAGACAGTCTTCACCCCTCCACTTT. Protein sequence: CASSGRQSSPLHF. This chain links TRBV25-1 with TRBJ1-6, with a weak D call TRBD1 (5 bases). V lost 4 bases and J lost 9, with 10 bases in between. The CDR3 is 13 residues long. Per germline, CDR1 MGHDK and CDR2 SYGVNS.